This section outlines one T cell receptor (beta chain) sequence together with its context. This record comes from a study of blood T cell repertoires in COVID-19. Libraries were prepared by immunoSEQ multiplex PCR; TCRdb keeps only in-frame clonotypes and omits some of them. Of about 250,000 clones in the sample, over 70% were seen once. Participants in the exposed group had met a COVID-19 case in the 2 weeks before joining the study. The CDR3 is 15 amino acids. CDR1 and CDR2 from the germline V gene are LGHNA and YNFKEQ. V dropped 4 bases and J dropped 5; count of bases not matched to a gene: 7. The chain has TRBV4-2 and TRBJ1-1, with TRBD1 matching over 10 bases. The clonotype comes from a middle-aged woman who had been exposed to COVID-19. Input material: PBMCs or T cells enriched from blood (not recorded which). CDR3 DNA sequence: TGTGCCAGCAGCCCACGGGACAGGGGAATTACTGAAGCTTTCTTT. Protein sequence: CASSPRDRGITEAFF.